This TCR beta chain originates from a study of T cell changes during pregnancy in multiple sclerosis. Germline CDR1 is SGHTA and CDR2 is FQGNSA. The CDR3 runs 15 residues. Trimming took off 5 bases at V and 3 bases at J, with 17 bases between the two ends. Only in-frame clones appear in the TCRdb table, and some are missing; sequencing was by immunoSEQ multiplex PCR. The data contain fewer than 85,000 clones, 85% to 95% of them seen just once; the ten biggest clones take up 2.8%. Sequenced material: peripheral blood, taken in the third trimester of pregnancy. The receptor's source is a female donor in good health, enrolled as a control in a pregnancy study. The chain carries TRBV7-2 and TRBJ2-7, with a tentative D call TRBD1 (6 bases). The CDR3 here is CASSGGYREFYEQYF. CDR3 DNA sequence: TGTGCCAGCAGCGGGGGTTACAGGGAATTCTACGAGCAGTACTTC.